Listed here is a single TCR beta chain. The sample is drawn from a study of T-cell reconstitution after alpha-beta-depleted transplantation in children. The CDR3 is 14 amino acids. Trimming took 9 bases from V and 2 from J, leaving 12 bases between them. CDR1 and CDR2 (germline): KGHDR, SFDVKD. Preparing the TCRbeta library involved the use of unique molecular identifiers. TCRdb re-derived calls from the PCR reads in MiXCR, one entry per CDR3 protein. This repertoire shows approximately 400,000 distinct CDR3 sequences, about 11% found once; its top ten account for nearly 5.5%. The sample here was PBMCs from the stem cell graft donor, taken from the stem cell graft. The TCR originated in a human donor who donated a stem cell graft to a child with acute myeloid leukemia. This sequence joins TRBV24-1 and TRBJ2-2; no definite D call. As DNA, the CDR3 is TGTGCCACCCAGGCAAGGCTCAACACCGGGGAGCTGTTTTTT. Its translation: CATQARLNTGELFF.